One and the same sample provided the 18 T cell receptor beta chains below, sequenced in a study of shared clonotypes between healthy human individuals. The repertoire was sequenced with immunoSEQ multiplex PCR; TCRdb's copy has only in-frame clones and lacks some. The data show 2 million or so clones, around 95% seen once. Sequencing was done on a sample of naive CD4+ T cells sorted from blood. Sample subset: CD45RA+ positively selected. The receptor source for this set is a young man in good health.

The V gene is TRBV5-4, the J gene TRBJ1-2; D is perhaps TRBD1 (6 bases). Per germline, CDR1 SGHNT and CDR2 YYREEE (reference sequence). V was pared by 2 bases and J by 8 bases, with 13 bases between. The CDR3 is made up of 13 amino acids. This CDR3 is CASSLTGYRGYTF. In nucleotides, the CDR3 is TGTGCCAGCAGCTTAACAGGGTATCGAGGCTACACCTTC.

The DNA for the CDR3 is TGTGCCAGCAGCAAAGGTCCGCGGGACAGAGCTTGGTACGGCGAGCAGTACTTC. This codes for CASSKGPRDRAWYGEQYF. The rearrangement joins TRBV21-1 to TRBJ2-7; the table's D call of TRBD1 was not tested on the DNA. TRBV21-1 is a pseudogene segment. This CDR3 contains 18 residues.

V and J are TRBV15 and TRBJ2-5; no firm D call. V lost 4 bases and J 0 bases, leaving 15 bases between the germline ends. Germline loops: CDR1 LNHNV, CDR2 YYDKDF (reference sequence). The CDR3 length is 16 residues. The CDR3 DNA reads TGTGCCACCAGCACGGTTTTATTTGGAGACCAAGAGACCCAGTACTTC. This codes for CATSTVLFGDQETQYF.

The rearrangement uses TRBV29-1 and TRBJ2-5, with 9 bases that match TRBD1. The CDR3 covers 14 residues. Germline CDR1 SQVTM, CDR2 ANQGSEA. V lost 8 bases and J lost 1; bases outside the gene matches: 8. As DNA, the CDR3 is TGCAGCTCAACAGGGGGCGCGGCCCAAGAGACCCAGTACTTC. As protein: CSSTGGAAQETQYF.

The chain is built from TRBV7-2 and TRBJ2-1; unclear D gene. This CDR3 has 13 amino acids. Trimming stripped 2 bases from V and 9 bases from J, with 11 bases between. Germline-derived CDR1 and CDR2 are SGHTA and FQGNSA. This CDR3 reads CASSLRGRIEQFF. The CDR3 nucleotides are TGTGCCAGCAGCTTACGTGGCCGGATTGAGCAGTTCTTC.

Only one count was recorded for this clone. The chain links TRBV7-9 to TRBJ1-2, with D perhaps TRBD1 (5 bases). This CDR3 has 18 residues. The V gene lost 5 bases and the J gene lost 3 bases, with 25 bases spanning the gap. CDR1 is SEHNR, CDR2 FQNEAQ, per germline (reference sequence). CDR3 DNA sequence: TGTGCCAGCAGCCGCACACGGGGACTGACCGAGGTGGACTATGGCTACACCTTC. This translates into CASSRTRGLTEVDYGYTF.

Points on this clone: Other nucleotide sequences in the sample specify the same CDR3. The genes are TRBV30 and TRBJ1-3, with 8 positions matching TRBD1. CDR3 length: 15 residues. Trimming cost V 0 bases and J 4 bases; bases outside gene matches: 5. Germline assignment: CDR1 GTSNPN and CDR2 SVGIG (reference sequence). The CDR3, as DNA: TGTGCCTGGAGTGTTGCCAGGGGGCTAGGAAACACCATATATTTT. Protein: CAWSVARGLGNTIYF. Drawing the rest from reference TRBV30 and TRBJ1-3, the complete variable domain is SQTIHQWPATLVQPVGSPLSLECTVEGTSNPNLYWYRQAAGRGLQLLFYSVGIGQISSEVPQNLSASRPQDRQFILSSKKLLLSDSGFYLCAWSVARGLGNTIYFGEGSWLTVV.

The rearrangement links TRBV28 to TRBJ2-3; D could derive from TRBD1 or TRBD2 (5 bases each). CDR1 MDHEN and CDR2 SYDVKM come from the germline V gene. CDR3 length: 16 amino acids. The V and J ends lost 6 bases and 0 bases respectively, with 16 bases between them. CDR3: CASSPFGDVSTDTQYF. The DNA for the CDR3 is TGTGCCAGCAGCCCCTTCGGGGACGTTAGCACAGATACGCAGTATTTT.

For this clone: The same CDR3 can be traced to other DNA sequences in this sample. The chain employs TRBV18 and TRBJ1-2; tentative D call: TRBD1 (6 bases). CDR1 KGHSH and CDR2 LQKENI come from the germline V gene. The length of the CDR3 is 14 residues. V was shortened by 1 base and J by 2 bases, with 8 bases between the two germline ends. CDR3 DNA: TGTGCCAGCTCACCACAGGGGGGAAACTATGGCTACACCTTC. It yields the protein CASSPQGGNYGYTF.

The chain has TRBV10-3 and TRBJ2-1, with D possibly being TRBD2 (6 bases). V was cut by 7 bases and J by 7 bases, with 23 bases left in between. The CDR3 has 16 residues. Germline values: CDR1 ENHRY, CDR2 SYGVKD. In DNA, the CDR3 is TGTGCCATCACTCCGGGACTGGGGGGAGGCTTGAATGAGCAGTTCTTC. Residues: CAITPGLGGGLNEQFF.

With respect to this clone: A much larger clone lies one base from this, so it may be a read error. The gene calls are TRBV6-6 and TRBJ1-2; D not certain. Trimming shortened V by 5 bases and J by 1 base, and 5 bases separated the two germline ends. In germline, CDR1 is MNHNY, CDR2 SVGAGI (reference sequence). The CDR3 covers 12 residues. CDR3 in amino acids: CASSEDNYGYTF. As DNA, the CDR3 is TGTGCCAGCAGTGAGGATAACTATGGCTACACCTTC.

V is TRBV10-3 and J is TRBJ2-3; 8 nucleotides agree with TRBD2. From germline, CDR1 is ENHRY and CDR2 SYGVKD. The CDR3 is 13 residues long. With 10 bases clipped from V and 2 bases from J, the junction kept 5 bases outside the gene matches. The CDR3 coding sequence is TGTGCCAACCAGCGGGGGAACACAGATACGCAGTATTTT. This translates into CANQRGNTDTQYF.

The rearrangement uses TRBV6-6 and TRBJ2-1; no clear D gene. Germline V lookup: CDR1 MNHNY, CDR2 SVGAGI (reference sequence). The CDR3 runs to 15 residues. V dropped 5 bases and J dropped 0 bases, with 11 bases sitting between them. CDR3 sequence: CASSPLPGSYNEQFF. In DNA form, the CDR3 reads TGTGCCAGCAGTCCCCTCCCAGGCTCCTACAATGAGCAGTTCTTC.

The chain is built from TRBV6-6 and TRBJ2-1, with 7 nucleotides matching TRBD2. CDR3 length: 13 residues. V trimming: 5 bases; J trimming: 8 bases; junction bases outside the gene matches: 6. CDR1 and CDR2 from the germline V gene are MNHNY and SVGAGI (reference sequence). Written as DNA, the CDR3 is TGTGCCAGCAGTCTCTCGGGGGGTCATGAGCAGTTCTTC. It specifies CASSLSGGHEQFF.

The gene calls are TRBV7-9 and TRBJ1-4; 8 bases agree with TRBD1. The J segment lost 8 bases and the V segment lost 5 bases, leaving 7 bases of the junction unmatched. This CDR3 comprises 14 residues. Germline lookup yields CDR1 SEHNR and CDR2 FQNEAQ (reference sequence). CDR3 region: CASSEDRVREKLFF. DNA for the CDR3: TGTGCCAGCAGCGAGGACAGGGTGCGGGAAAAACTGTTTTTT.

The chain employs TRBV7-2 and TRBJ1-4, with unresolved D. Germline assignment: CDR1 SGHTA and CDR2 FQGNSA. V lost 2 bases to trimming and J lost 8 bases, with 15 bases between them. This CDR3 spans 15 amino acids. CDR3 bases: TGTGCCAGCAGCTTACTCGGGAGCGGGAACGAAAAACTGTTTTTT. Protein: CASSLLGSGNEKLFF. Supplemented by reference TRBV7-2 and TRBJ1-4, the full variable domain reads GAGVSQSPSNKVTEKGKDVELRCDPISGHTALYWYRQSLGQGLEFLIYFQGNSAPDKSGLPSDRFSAERTGGSVSTLTIQRTQQEDSAVYLCASSLLGSGNEKLFFGSGTQLSVL.

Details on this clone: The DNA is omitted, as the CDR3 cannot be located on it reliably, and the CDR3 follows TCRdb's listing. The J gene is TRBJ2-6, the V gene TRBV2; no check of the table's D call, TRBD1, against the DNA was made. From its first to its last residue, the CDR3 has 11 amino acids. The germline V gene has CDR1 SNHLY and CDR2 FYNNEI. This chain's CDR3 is CASSEVGQGSF.

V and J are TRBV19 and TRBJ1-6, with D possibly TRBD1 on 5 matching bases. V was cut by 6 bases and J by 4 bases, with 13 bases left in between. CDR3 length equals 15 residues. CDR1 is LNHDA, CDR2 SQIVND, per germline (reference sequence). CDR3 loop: CASRTGTVYNSPLHF. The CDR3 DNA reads TGTGCCAGTAGGACCGGGACCGTATATAATTCACCCCTCCACTTT.